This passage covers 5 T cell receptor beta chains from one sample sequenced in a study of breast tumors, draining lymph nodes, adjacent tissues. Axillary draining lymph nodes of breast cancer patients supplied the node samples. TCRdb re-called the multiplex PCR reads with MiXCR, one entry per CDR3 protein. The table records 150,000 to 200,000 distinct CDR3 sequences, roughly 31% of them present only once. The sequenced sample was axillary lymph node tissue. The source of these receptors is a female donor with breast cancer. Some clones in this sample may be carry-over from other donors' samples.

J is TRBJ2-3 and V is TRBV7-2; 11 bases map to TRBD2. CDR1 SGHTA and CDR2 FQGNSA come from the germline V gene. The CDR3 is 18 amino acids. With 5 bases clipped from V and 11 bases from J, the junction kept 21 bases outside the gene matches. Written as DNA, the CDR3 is TGTGCCAGCAGCCTAAGGCTAGCGGGGGGCCTCATTTACAATGAGCAGTATTTT. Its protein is CASSLRLAGGLIYNEQYF.

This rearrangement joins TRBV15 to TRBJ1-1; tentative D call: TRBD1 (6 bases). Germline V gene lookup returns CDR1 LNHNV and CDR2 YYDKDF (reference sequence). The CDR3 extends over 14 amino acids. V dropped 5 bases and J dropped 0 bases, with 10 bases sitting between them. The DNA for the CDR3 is TGTGCCACCAGCCAGGGACAACTGAACACTGAAGCTTTCTTT. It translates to CATSQGQLNTEAFF. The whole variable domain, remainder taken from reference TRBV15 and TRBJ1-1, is DAMVIQNPRYQVTQFGKPVTLSCSQTLNHNVMYWYQQKSSQAPKLLFHYYDKDFNNEADTPDNFQSRRPNTSFCFLDIRSPGLGDTAMYLCATSQGQLNTEAFFGQGTRLTVV.

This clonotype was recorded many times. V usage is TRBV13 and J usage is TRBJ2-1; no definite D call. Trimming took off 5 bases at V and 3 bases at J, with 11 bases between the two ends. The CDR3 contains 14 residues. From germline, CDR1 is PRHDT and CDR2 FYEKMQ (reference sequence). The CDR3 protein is CASSAGQDYNEQFF. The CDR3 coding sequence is TGTGCCAGCAGCGCCGGGCAGGACTACAATGAGCAGTTCTTC.

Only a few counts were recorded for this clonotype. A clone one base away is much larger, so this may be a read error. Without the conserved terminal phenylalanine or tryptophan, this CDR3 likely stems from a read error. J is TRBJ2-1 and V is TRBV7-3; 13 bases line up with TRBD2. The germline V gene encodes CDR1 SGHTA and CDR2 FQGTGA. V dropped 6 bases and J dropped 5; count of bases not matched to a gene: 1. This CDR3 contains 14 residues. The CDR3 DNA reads TGTGCCAGCAGAACTAGCGGGGGGGACAATGAGCAGTTCCTC. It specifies CASRTSGGDNEQFL.

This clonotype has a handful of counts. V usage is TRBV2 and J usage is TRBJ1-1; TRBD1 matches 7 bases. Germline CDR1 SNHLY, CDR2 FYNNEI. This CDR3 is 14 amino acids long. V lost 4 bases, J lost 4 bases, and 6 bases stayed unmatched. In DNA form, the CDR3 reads TGTGCCAGCAGTGGCCTACACAGGGGCACTGAAGCTTTCTTT. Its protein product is CASSGLHRGTEAFF.